Shown below are 15 T cell receptor beta chains from a single sample sequenced in a study of T-cell memory formation after mild COVID-19 (dated by TCRdb to the early 2020s). To prepare the library, 5' RACE was applied. The instrument was an Illumina NovaSeq 6000. TCRdb ran its own pipeline on the public reads, namely fastp trimming at Q25 and MiXCR clone calling, and kept in-frame beta chains. Here each entry gathers all rows of one CDR3 protein and keeps the most common genes and DNA. The sample data list around 400,000 distinct CDR3 sequences, and roughly 24% of these were observed just once. Together, the top ten hold around 8.1% of the sample. Material for sequencing was PBMCs or a T cell subset sorted from them (not recorded which). These TCRs come from an adult woman who had mild COVID-19 (a few samples of this study predate the infection). The sample titles of this study are shuffled in the database, so cell type and time point are left out; the donor was told from shared clones.

This chain links TRBV19 with TRBJ2-5; 11 bases map to TRBD1. The germline V gene encodes CDR1 LNHDA and CDR2 SQIVND (reference sequence). Trimming cost V 5 bases and J 4 bases; bases outside gene matches: 9. The CDR3 runs 16 residues. CDR3 DNA sequence: TGTGCCAGTAGTTTTCGGGACAGGGGGAGTCGAGAGACCCAGTACTTC. It is translated as CASSFRDRGSRETQYF.

This sequence joins TRBV20-1 and TRBJ2-7; D gene ambiguous. The CDR3 spans 14 residues. The V end lost 1 base, the J end lost 3 bases, and 13 bases lay between the germline ends. Looked up from germline, CDR1 is DFQATT and CDR2 is SNEGSKA (reference sequence). The CDR3 here is CSARGSSYLYEQYF. In nucleotides, the CDR3 is TGCAGTGCTAGAGGATCGTCATATCTCTACGAGCAGTACTTC.

The chain is built from TRBV6-2 or TRBV6-3 and TRBJ2-2, with D unclear. Looked up from germline, CDR1 is MNHEY and CDR2 is SVGEGT. This CDR3 has 13 amino acids. V lost 3 bases to trimming and J lost 3 bases, with 5 bases between them. The CDR3 protein is CASSYVDTGELFF. The CDR3, as DNA: TGTGCCAGCAGTTATGTGGACACCGGGGAGCTGTTTTTT.

The sample holds a few counts of this clonotype. The chain links TRBV12-3 or TRBV12-4 to TRBJ1-2; perhaps TRBD1 as D (5 bases). V was cut by 7 bases and J by 5 bases, with 14 bases left in between. The CDR3 is made up of 13 amino acids. CDR3 residues: CASTVGGGYGYTF. The CDR3 DNA is TGTGCCAGCACCGTGGGGGGAGGATATGGCTACACCTTC.

This clonotype was observed a few times. The chain joins TRBV11-1 to TRBJ2-1; weak D call: TRBD2 (5 bases). The CDR3 contains 14 residues. From germline, CDR1 is SGHAT and CDR2 FQDESV (reference sequence). Deletions cut 8 bases from V and 7 bases from J, with 18 bases between. CDR3 in amino acids: CASLAHRVGNEQFF. DNA of the CDR3: TGTGCCAGCCTAGCTCATAGGGTAGGGAATGAGCAGTTCTTC.

The chain links TRBV4-1 to TRBJ2-2; maybe TRBD1 (5 bases). V dropped 7 bases and J dropped 2 bases, with 14 bases sitting between them. The germline V gene encodes CDR1 MGHRA and CDR2 YSYEKL. This CDR3 region has 15 residues. In nucleotides, the CDR3 is TGCGCCAGCACCCAGGAGACAGCAAACACCGGGGAGCTGTTTTTT. This codes for CASTQETANTGELFF.

V and J are TRBV20-1 and TRBJ2-2; 7 positions match TRBD1. CDR3 size: 17 residues. CDR1 DFQATT and CDR2 SNEGSKA come from the germline V gene (reference sequence). V shed 0 bases and J 2 bases; nucleotides not matched to a gene: 9. The CDR3, as DNA: TGCAGTGCTAGAGATCCCGGGACAGCTTTAAACACCGGGGAGCTGTTTTTT. This codes for CSARDPGTALNTGELFF.

This clonotype showed up just a few times. This chain links TRBV7-9 with TRBJ2-1; possible D gene TRBD1, 5 bases. The V and J ends lost 0 bases and 0 bases respectively, with 9 bases between them. CDR3 length: 16 residues. Germline CDR1 is SEHNR and CDR2 is FQNEAQ (reference sequence). The CDR3 loop reads CASSLAGQISYNEQFF. The CDR3 DNA reads as TGTGCCAGCAGCTTAGCGGGGCAGATCTCCTACAATGAGCAGTTCTTC.

This chain uses TRBV24-1 with TRBJ2-7; D is unresolved. The CDR3 spans 13 residues. Trimming took off 2 bases at V and 5 bases at J, with 9 bases between the two ends. Germline CDR1 KGHDR, CDR2 SFDVKD. The CDR3, as DNA: TGTGCCACCAGTGATTCGACGAATAACGAGCAGTACTTC. It specifies CATSDSTNNEQYF.

This clonotype was recorded a few times. The gene calls are TRBV12-3 or TRBV12-4 and TRBJ2-6, with D possibly matching TRBD1 (6 bases). The CDR3 runs to 15 residues. Between the trimmed V and J ends, which lost 3 bases and 4 bases, there was a span of 10 bases. The DNA of the CDR3 is TGTGCCAGCAGTTTTACAGGGTACGGGGCCAACGTCCTGACTTTC. This translates into CASSFTGYGANVLTF.

This clonotype was recorded a few times. The chain carries TRBV29-1 and TRBJ1-2, with 7 bases identical to TRBD1. V shed 7 bases and J 4 bases; nucleotides not matched to a gene: 12. The V gene's germline CDR1 is SQVTM and CDR2 ANQGSEA. This CDR3 is built from 14 residues. Here the CDR3 DNA reads TGCAGCGCCGAATCCCCGGACAGGTTCTATGGCTACACCTTC. Its protein is CSAESPDRFYGYTF.

The sample holds a few counts of this clonotype. The J gene is TRBJ2-5, the V gene TRBV9; 7 bases agree with TRBD1. The CDR3 has 15 amino acids. Germline CDR1 reads SGDLS; CDR2 reads YYNGEE. The V and J ends lost 5 bases and 5 bases, in that order; junction bases with no gene match: 12. CDR3 sequence: CASRVSGQETETQYF. For the CDR3, the DNA is TGTGCCAGCAGAGTATCTGGACAGGAGACGGAGACCCAGTACTTC.

V and J are TRBV5-4 and TRBJ1-2; tentatively, D is TRBD1 (5 bases). Germline values: CDR1 SGHNT, CDR2 YYREEE (reference sequence). This CDR3 is 17 amino acids long. Trimming stripped 0 bases from V and 0 bases from J, with 15 bases between. The CDR3 region is CASSLAQKGMANYGYTF. The CDR3 nucleotides are TGTGCCAGCAGCTTGGCCCAGAAGGGGATGGCTAACTATGGCTACACCTTC.

This clonotype has a handful of counts. The chain links TRBV14 to TRBJ1-3; no clear D gene. The CDR3 has 14 amino acids. The germline CDR1 and CDR2 sequences are SGHDN and FVKESK. Trimming left V 3 bases short and J 5 bases short, with 11 bases between. CDR3 amino acids: CASSQASGRNTIYF. The CDR3 coding sequence is TGTGCCAGCAGCCAGGCCAGTGGGAGAAACACCATATATTTT.

Only a few counts were recorded for this clonotype. This chain links TRBV5-5 with TRBJ2-6, with D unclear. The CDR3 contains 15 residues. Germline V lookup: CDR1 SGHKS, CDR2 YYEKEE (reference sequence). Trimming stripped 3 bases from V and 0 bases from J, with 7 bases between. DNA of the CDR3: TGTGCCAGCAGCTCTTACAGCTCTGGGGCCAACGTCCTGACTTTC. This translates into CASSSYSSGANVLTF.